One and the same sample provided the 22 T cell receptor beta chains below, sequenced in a study of glioma-infiltrating T cells. Using RNA template, CDR3s of TCR alpha and beta were amplified with iRepertoire arm-PCR. From the multiplex PCR reads, TCRdb called clonotypes with MiXCR, one entry per CDR3 protein. The data hold about 190,000 distinct CDR3 sequences, with 25% to 35% observed a single time. Sequencing input: glioma tissue, nonneoplastic brain tissue, or PBMCs (not recorded which). These receptors all stem from a human donor with low-grade glioma or glioblastoma, undergoing nonglioma brain surgery, or in good health (not recorded which).

The sample holds many counts of this clonotype. Its ends do not fully match the called genes, so a read error is possible. V gene TRBV20-1 combines with J gene TRBJ2-7, with 10 nucleotides matching TRBD2. The germline CDR1 and CDR2 sequences are DFQATT and SNEGSKA (reference sequence). This CDR3 has 12 residues. The CDR3: CSTSGNSYEQYF. In DNA, the CDR3 is TGCAGTACTAGCGGGAACTCCTACGAGCAGTACTTC.

This clonotype was found many times. The gene calls are TRBV7-9 and TRBJ2-7; D remains ambiguous. CDR1 is SEHNR and CDR2 is FQNEAQ in the germline V gene (reference sequence). V was trimmed by 3 bases and J by 6 bases, leaving 9 bases between them. This CDR3 comprises 12 residues. The CDR3 protein is CASSFLFSEQYF. The CDR3 DNA reads as TGTGCCAGCAGCTTTCTTTTCTCCGAGCAGTACTTC.

V usage is TRBV6-2 or TRBV6-3 and J usage is TRBJ2-7; tentative D call: TRBD2 (6 bases). The germline V and J ends were trimmed by 8 bases and 9 bases, with 23 bases remaining between them. The CDR3 runs to 14 residues. Germline V lookup: CDR1 MNHEY, CDR2 SVGEGT. The CDR3 nucleotides are TGTGCCAGCGGTAGGACTAACGGGATCTACTGGCAGTACTTC. Translating it yields CASGRTNGIYWQYF.

This clonotype was detected ten times or more. This chain uses TRBV19 with TRBJ1-5; 7 bases line up with TRBD1. The J segment lost 4 bases and the V segment lost 9 bases, leaving 9 bases of the junction unmatched. Germline V gene lookup returns CDR1 LNHDA and CDR2 SQIVND (reference sequence). This CDR3 spans 14 amino acids. CDR3 residues: CASSIRQGNQPQHF. Written as DNA, the CDR3 is TGTGCCAGCAGCATTCGACAGGGTAATCAGCCCCAGCATTTT.

This clonotype was observed many times. CDR3 coding DNA: TGCGCCAGCAGCCTTAGTGGCCCGGATCAGCCCCAGCATTTT. Translation gives CASSLSGPDQPQHF. The rearrangement joins TRBV4-1 to TRBJ1-5; no definite D call. The CDR3 covers 14 residues. CDR1 is MGHRA, CDR2 YSYEKL, per germline. The V gene lost 4 bases and the J gene lost 5 bases, with 12 bases spanning the gap.

Comments on this clonotype: One base away lies a much larger clone, so this may be a sequencing read error. The chain recombines TRBV7-2 with TRBJ1-1, with 7 bases matching TRBD1. The CDR3 covers 14 residues. Germline V gene data show CDR1 as SGHTA and CDR2 as FQGNSA. The V and J ends lost 1 base and 7 bases, in that order; junction bases with no gene match: 6. CDR3: CASSLEGQSNEAFF. The CDR3 coding sequence is TGTGCCAGCAGCTTAGAGGGACAGTCCAATGAAGCTTTCTTT. Full variable domain (remainder filled in from reference TRBV7-2 and TRBJ1-1): GAGVSQSPSNKVTEKGKDVELRCDPISGHTALYWYRQSLGQGLEFLIYFQGNSAPDKSGLPSDRFSAERTGGSVSTLTIQRTQQEDSAVYLCASSLEGQSNEAFFGQGTRLTVV.

This clonotype was detected ten times or more. V and J are TRBV27 and TRBJ2-7; the match to TRBD1 covers 9 bases. The CDR3 sequence is 15 residues long. The J segment lost 5 bases and the V segment lost 3 bases, leaving 8 bases of the junction unmatched. Germline CDR1 MNHEY, CDR2 SMNVEV (reference sequence). The CDR3: CASSLSGTGRHEQYF. In DNA, the CDR3 is TGTGCCAGCAGTTTGTCCGGGACAGGGCGCCACGAGCAGTACTTC.

A remark on this clonotype: A much larger clone differs from this one at a single base, so this may be a read error. This chain connects TRBV24-1 to TRBJ1-1, with D tentatively TRBD1 (5 bases). V lost 5 bases and J lost 5, with 26 bases in between. Germline CDR1 reads KGHDR; CDR2 reads SFDVKD. The CDR3 is 18 residues long. CDR3 nucleotide sequence: TGTGCCACCAGTGGTTTTAGGAGGGGAGGGGATCGAAGGACTGAAGCTTTCTTT. Its translation is CATSGFRRGGDRRTEAFF.

At least ten counts were recorded for this clonotype. The V call is TRBV19, the J call TRBJ2-1, with D tentatively TRBD2 (5 bases). CDR3 length equals 13 residues. The V end was cut by 3 bases, the J end by 7 bases, with 10 bases between. Germline CDR1 reads LNHDA; CDR2 reads SQIVND (reference sequence). The CDR3 nucleotides are TGTGCCAGTAGTATGGGAACTAGTAATGAGCAGTTCTTC. It translates to CASSMGTSNEQFF.

Note on this clonotype: Just one base apart from a much larger clone, this may be a read error. The genes are TRBV5-1 and TRBJ1-1; D not certain. The CDR3 consists of 14 residues. The V gene's germline CDR1 is SGHRS and CDR2 YFSETQ. In DNA form, the CDR3 reads TGCGTCAGCAGCTGGAGGAATTCGAACACTGAAGCTTTCTTT. Its protein is CVSSWRNSNTEAFF.

The chain is built from TRBV20-1 and TRBJ2-5, with 7 bases matching TRBD2. CDR3 size: 15 residues. V lost 1 base, J lost 5 bases, and 10 bases stayed unmatched. CDR1 and CDR2 (germline): DFQATT, SNEGSKA (reference sequence). The CDR3 coding sequence is TGCAGTGCTAGAGTGGCTAGCGGCCCGGCGGAGACCCAGTACTTC. Amino acids: CSARVASGPAETQYF.

This clonotype was observed many times. The CDR3 region is CASSPPTGRGVGPQHF. The CDR3, as DNA: TGTGCCAGCAGTCCGCCGACAGGGAGGGGGGTAGGGCCCCAGCATTTT. The chain links TRBV28 to TRBJ1-5; 7 positions match TRBD1. The CDR3 is 16 residues long. Germline CDR1 MDHEN, CDR2 SYDVKM. After removal of 5 bases from V and 9 bases from J, the junction contained 16 bases not matched to a gene.

There are many counts of this clonotype. This chain joins TRBV27 and TRBJ1-3, with 9 bases matching TRBD1. CDR1 MNHEY and CDR2 SMNVEV come from the germline V gene (reference sequence). The CDR3 sequence is 13 residues long. Germline trimming cut 9 bases from V and 4 bases from J; bases unmatched to any gene: 4. The CDR3 nucleotides are TGTGCCAGTTGGGGACAGGGCGGAAACACCATATATTTT. Amino acid sequence: CASWGQGGNTIYF.

This clonotype was seen ten or more times. This chain links TRBV18 with TRBJ2-1; 7 nucleotides align to TRBD1. This CDR3 contains 17 residues. CDR1 and CDR2 (germline): KGHSH, LQKENI. With V trimmed by 3 bases and J by 8 bases, 16 bases remained unmatched. Here the CDR3 reads CASSPPRQGRRVDEQFF. The CDR3 region has the DNA TGTGCCAGCTCACCGCCAAGACAGGGACGACGGGTGGATGAGCAGTTCTTC. Together with reference TRBV18 and TRBJ2-1, the CDR3 gives the full variable domain: NAGVMQNPRHLVRRRGQEARLRCSPMKGHSHVYWYRQLPEEGLKFMVYLQKENIIDESGMPKERFSAEFPKEGPSILRIQQVVRGDSAAYFCASSPPRQGRRVDEQFFGPGTRLTVL.

This clonotype was recorded at least ten times. The V and J genes are TRBV7-9 and TRBJ1-3; D is unresolved. The CDR3 is made up of 12 amino acids. Germline loops: CDR1 SEHNR, CDR2 FQNEAQ (reference sequence). Trimming removed 3 bases from V and 1 base from J, with 1 base in between. The CDR3 DNA reads as TGTGCCAGCAGCTTGTCTGGAAACACCATATATTTT. As protein: CASSLSGNTIYF.

This clonotype was seen a handful of times. V is TRBV12-5 and J is TRBJ2-3; 13 bases match TRBD2. The germline V gene has CDR1 LGHNT and CDR2 FRNRAP. J was trimmed by 5 bases and V by 6 bases; bases with no gene match: 8. The CDR3 has 16 amino acids. CDR3 in amino acids: CASGKLLAGGRDTQYF. The CDR3 DNA sequence: TGTGCTAGTGGCAAATTACTAGCGGGAGGGAGAGATACGCAGTATTTT.

This chain uses TRBV6-2 or TRBV6-3 with TRBJ2-5; TRBD2 aligns across 16 bases. V was pared by 1 base and J by 2 bases, with 7 bases of the junction left unmatched. Germline lookup yields CDR1 MNHEY and CDR2 SVGEGT. The CDR3 is 19 residues long. CDR3 protein: CASSYWGSGLAGGQETQYF. DNA of the CDR3: TGTGCCAGCAGTTACTGGGGCTCGGGACTAGCGGGAGGGCAAGAGACCCAGTACTTC.

This clonotype has more than one count but fewer than ten. This may arise from a read error, as a much more abundant clone is one base away. The chain combines TRBV7-2 with TRBJ2-3; 9 bases fit TRBD2. V shed 4 bases, J shed 5 bases, and the junction held 7 bases outside the gene matches. CDR1 is SGHTA and CDR2 is FQGNSA in the germline V gene. CDR3 length: 15 residues. The chain's CDR3 is CASSSDGGRVDTQYF. CDR3 DNA: TGTGCCAGCAGCTCCGATGGCGGGAGGGTAGATACGCAGTATTTT. Together with reference TRBV7-2 and TRBJ2-3, the CDR3 gives the full variable domain: GAGVSQSPSNKVTEKGKDVELRCDPISGHTALYWYRQSLGQGLEFLIYFQGNSAPDKSGLPSDRFSAERTGGSVSTLTIQRTQQEDSAVYLCASSSDGGRVDTQYFGPGTRLTVL.

The chain uses TRBV7-9 and TRBJ2-7; weak D call: TRBD2 (6 bases). The V and J ends lost 8 bases and 3 bases respectively, with 14 bases between them. This CDR3 contains 13 residues. Per germline, CDR1 SEHNR and CDR2 FQNEAQ (reference sequence). The CDR3 bases are TGTGCCAGCCGCGGAGGGAATCGCTACGAGCAGTACTTC. This gives the protein CASRGGNRYEQYF.

The chain is built from TRBV12-3 or TRBV12-4 and TRBJ2-1, with 8 bases matching TRBD2. J gave up 6 bases and V 2 bases, and 0 bases lay outside the gene matches. CDR3 length: 13 amino acids. The CDR3 bases are TGTGCCAGCAGTTTACTAGCGGGCAATGAGCAGTTCTTC. Amino acids: CASSLLAGNEQFF.

This clonotype was seen at least ten times. The J gene is TRBJ2-7, the V gene TRBV4-2; D gene uncertain. The germline CDR1 and CDR2 sequences are LGHNA and YNFKEQ. This CDR3 comprises 13 residues. Trimming took 4 bases from V and 7 from J, leaving 14 bases between them. CDR3 region: CASSPDHSDEQYF. In DNA, the CDR3 is TGTGCCAGCAGCCCTGACCACTCCGATGAGCAGTACTTC.

At least ten counts were recorded for this clonotype. The rearrangement uses TRBV19 and TRBJ2-7; possibly TRBD1 for D (6 bases). CDR1 LNHDA and CDR2 SQIVND come from the germline V gene (reference sequence). The ends were cut back, 6 bases at V and 0 bases at J, with 9 bases in the middle. The CDR3 has 13 residues. The chain's CDR3 is CASRPTGSYEQYF. CDR3 nucleotide sequence: TGTGCCAGTAGGCCGACAGGCTCCTACGAGCAGTACTTC.